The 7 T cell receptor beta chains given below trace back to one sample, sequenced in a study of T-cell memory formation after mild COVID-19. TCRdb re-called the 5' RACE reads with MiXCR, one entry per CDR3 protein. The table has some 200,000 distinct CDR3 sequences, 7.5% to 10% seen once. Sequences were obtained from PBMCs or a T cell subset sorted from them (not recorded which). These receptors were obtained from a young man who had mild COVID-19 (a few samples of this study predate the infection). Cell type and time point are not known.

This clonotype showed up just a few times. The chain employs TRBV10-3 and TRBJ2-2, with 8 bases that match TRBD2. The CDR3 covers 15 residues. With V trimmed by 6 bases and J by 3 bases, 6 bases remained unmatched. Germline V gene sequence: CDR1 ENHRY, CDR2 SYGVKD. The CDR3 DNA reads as TGTGCCATCAGGACGGGCGGGGGGTACACCGGGGAGCTGTTTTTT. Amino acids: CAIRTGGGYTGELFF.

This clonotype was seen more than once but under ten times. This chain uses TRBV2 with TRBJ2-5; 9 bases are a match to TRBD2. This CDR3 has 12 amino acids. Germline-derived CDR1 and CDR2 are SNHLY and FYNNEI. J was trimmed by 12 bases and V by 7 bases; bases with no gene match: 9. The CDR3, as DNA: TGTGCCAGCACCCCAGGGGCTAGCGGGGAGTACTTC. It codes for CASTPGASGEYF.

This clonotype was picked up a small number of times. This CDR3 is CASSFNVGGNTGELFF. The CDR3 DNA is TGTGCCAGCAGCTTTAACGTGGGGGGCAACACCGGGGAGCTGTTTTTT. V usage is TRBV11-1 and J usage is TRBJ2-2; D might be TRBD1 or TRBD2, each matching 6 bases. The V end lost 3 bases, the J end lost 2 bases, and 13 bases lay between the germline ends. Germline CDR1 is SGHAT and CDR2 is FQDESV (reference sequence). The CDR3 length is 16 residues.

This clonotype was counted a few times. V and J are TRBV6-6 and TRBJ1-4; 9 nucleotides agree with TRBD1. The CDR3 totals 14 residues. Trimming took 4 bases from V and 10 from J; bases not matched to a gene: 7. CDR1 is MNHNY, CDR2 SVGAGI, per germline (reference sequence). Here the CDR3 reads CASSSGQGGGKLFF. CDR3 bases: TGTGCCAGCAGTTCGGGACAGGGAGGGGGAAAACTGTTTTTT.

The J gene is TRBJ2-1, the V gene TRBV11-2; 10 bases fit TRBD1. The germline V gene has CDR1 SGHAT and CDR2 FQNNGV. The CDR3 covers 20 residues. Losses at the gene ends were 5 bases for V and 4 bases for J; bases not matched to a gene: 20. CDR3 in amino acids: CASSLLGGQGMLVGYNEQFF. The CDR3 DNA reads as TGTGCCAGCAGCCTATTAGGGGGACAGGGGATGTTGGTTGGGTACAATGAGCAGTTCTTC.

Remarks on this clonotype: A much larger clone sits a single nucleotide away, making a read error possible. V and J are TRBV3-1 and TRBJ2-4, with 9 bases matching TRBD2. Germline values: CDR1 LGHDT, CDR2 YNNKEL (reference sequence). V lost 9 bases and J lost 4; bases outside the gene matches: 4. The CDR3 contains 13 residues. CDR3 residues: CASASGEKNIQYF. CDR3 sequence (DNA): TGTGCCAGTGCTAGCGGGGAAAAAAACATTCAGTACTTC. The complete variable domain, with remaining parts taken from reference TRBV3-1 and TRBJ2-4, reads DTAVSQTPKYLVTQMGNDKSIKCEQNLGHDTMYWYKQDSKKFLKIMFSYNNKELIINETVPNRFSPKSPDKAHLNLHINSLELGDSAVYFCASASGEKNIQYFGAGTRLSVL.

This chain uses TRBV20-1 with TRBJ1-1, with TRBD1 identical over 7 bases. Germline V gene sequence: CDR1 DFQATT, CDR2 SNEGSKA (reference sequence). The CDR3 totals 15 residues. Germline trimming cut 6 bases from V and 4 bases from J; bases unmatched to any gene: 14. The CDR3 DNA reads TGCAGTGCAGACCTTAGGGGGCGCGGGTCCACTGAAGCTTTCTTT. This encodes CSADLRGRGSTEAFF.